The rows below give T cell receptor beta chains drawn from one sample of a study of beta chain features in type 1 diabetes. Some clones are missing from TCRdb's copy, which holds only in-frame ones; the method was immunoSEQ multiplex PCR. The sample lists a few hundred thousand clones; 15% to 20% were seen once. Sequenced sample: naive CD4+ T cells from blood. All receptors derive from a woman in her late teens or twenties in good health. Both conserved end residues are part of each CDR3. A D gene is named only where the DNA matches it firmly. Clone sizes are given selectively: once, few, many, or a class where the clone is expanded.

J gene: TRBJ1-2
clone size: .
D gene: .
V gene: TRBV10-3
CDR3 protein: CAISEGGAYGYTF
CDR3 DNA: TGTGCCATCAGTGAAGGAGGGGCCTATGGCTACACCTTC

J gene: TRBJ2-7
clone size: .
D gene: .
V gene: TRBV12-5
CDR3 protein: CASGLGVGPYLYEQYF
CDR3 DNA: TGTGCTAGTGGTCTCGGGGTGGGCCCCTACCTCTACGAGCAGTACTTC

J gene: TRBJ2-7
clone size: .
D gene: TRBD2
V gene: TRBV5-1
CDR3 protein: CASSLVVAGVEQYF
CDR3 DNA: TGCGCCAGCAGCTTGGTAGTAGCGGGAGTTGAGCAGTACTTC

J gene: TRBJ2-1
clone size: few
D gene: TRBD2
V gene: TRBV5-1
CDR3 protein: CASSLVASGRADEQFF
CDR3 DNA: TGCGCCAGCAGCTTGGTGGCTAGCGGGAGGGCCGATGAGCAGTTCTTC

J gene: TRBJ1-1
clone size: .
D gene: .
V gene: TRBV7-3
CDR3 protein: CASSLNQGNTEAFF
CDR3 DNA: TGTGCCAGCAGCTTAAACCAGGGAAACACTGAAGCTTTCTTT

J gene: TRBJ2-5
clone size: few
D gene: .
V gene: TRBV6-6
CDR3 protein: CASSYRGTETQYF
CDR3 DNA: TGTGCCAGCAGTTACAGGGGGACGGAGACCCAGTACTTC

J gene: TRBJ2-1
clone size: .
D gene: .
V gene: TRBV11-2
CDR3 protein: CASSSLKGVNEQFF
CDR3 DNA: TGTGCCAGCAGCTCTCTCAAGGGGGTCAATGAGCAGTTCTTC

J gene: TRBJ1-1
clone size: .
D gene: .
V gene: TRBV14
CDR3 protein: CASSFDIPTEAFF
CDR3 DNA: TGTGCCAGCAGCTTCGACATACCCACTGAAGCTTTCTTT

J gene: TRBJ2-3
clone size: .
D gene: TRBD2
V gene: TRBV15
CDR3 protein: CATKTSGGNTQYF
CDR3 DNA: TGTGCCACGAAGACTAGCGGGGGAAATACGCAGTATTTT

J gene: TRBJ2-1
clone size: .
D gene: TRBD2
V gene: TRBV18
CDR3 protein: CASSSGLAGNNEQFF
CDR3 DNA: TGTGCCAGCTCGTCCGGACTAGCCGGGAACAATGAGCAGTTCTTC

J gene: TRBJ2-5
clone size: .
D gene: .
V gene: TRBV9
CDR3 protein: CASSVGGGRGQETQYF
CDR3 DNA: TGTGCCAGCAGCGTAGGAGGAGGGCGGGGTCAAGAGACCCAGTACTTC

J gene: TRBJ1-1
clone size: few
D gene: TRBD1
V gene: TRBV19
CDR3 protein: CASRGQENTEAFF
CDR3 DNA: TGTGCCAGTAGGGGACAGGAGAACACTGAAGCTTTCTTT

J gene: TRBJ1-2
clone size: few
D gene: .
V gene: TRBV7-9
CDR3 protein: CASSLETGANYGYTF
CDR3 DNA: TGTGCCAGCAGCTTAGAGACAGGAGCTAACTATGGCTACACCTTC

J gene: TRBJ2-5
clone size: .
D gene: TRBD2
V gene: TRBV29-1
CDR3 protein: CSVQRGGLGTQYF
CDR3 DNA: TGCAGCGTACAGCGGGGGGGTCTAGGGACCCAGTACTTC

J gene: TRBJ2-3
clone size: few
D gene: TRBD1
V gene: TRBV10-3
CDR3 protein: CAIRVLTGQGRNTQYF
CDR3 DNA: TGTGCCATCAGGGTCCTTACGGGACAGGGGAGAAATACGCAGTATTTT